This entry lists 30 T cell receptor beta chains sequenced from one sample in a study of T cell responses to AZD1222 COVID-19 vaccine. Method: immunoSEQ multiplex PCR; TCRdb's copy keeps in-frame clones and lacks some. The data hold 150,000 to 200,000 clones, with around 87% observed a single time. Sequenced here: peripheral blood, sampled on day 0 of MenACWY control vaccination. The source is an adult in good health.

This clone was recorded once. The chain uses TRBV4-1 and TRBJ2-1; 9 bases align to TRBD2. V gave up 2 bases and J gave up 5 bases; unmatched junction bases: 13. Germline CDR1 and CDR2: MGHRA and YSYEKL. The CDR3 runs 18 residues. CDR3 in amino acids: CASSQLRGGLAGNNEQFF. The DNA of the CDR3 is TGCGCCAGCAGCCAATTGAGGGGGGGACTAGCTGGGAACAATGAGCAGTTCTTC.

This sequence joins TRBV7-9 and TRBJ1-2; D might be TRBD1 (5 bases). This CDR3 spans 12 amino acids. V was shortened by 0 bases and J by 12 bases, with 11 bases between the two germline ends. Germline CDR1 reads SEHNR; CDR2 reads FQNEAQ (reference sequence). The DNA for the CDR3 is TGTGCCAGCAGCTTAGCGGGAGGGGTCGACACCTTC. This translates into CASSLAGGVDTF.

This clone was picked up one time. The chain couples TRBV19 to TRBJ2-5; D uncertain. In germline, CDR1 is LNHDA, CDR2 SQIVND (reference sequence). The CDR3 spans 11 residues. V lost 4 bases and J lost 2, with 2 bases in between. CDR3 protein: CASSRQETQYF. The CDR3 region has the DNA TGTGCCAGTAGTAGACAAGAGACCCAGTACTTC.

The chain has TRBV13 and TRBJ2-4, with 8 bases matching TRBD1. CDR3 length equals 15 residues. CDR1 and CDR2 from the germline V gene are PRHDT and FYEKMQ (reference sequence). V was clipped by 0 bases and J by 7 bases; unmatched bases: 5. The CDR3 reads CASSLGGQGRNIQYF. The DNA of the CDR3 is TGTGCCAGCAGCTTAGGCGGACAGGGTCGGAACATTCAGTACTTC. Drawing the rest from reference TRBV13 and TRBJ2-4, the complete variable domain is AAGVIQSPRHLIKEKRETATLKCYPIPRHDTVYWYQQGPGQDPQFLISFYEKMQSDKGSIPDRFSAQQFSDYHSELNMSSLELGDSALYFCASSLGGQGRNIQYFGAGTRLSVL.

CDR3 sequence reads: CASSSRDRDEQFF. The CDR3 nucleotides are TGTGCCAGCAGTTCCCGGGACAGGGACGAGCAGTTCTTC. The chain is built from TRBV12-3 or TRBV12-4 and TRBJ2-1; TRBD1 aligns across 9 bases. Trimming at V came to 4 bases and at J to 10 bases, leaving 5 bases not matched to a gene. This CDR3 is built from 13 residues.

The chain is built from TRBV28 and TRBJ2-7; 13 bases are shared with TRBD2. CDR3 length: 17 residues. The junction had 8 bases not matched to a gene; V was cut back by 6 bases and J by 0 bases. CDR1 and CDR2 (germline): MDHEN, SYDVKM. Here the CDR3 reads CASSPLGLAGHSYEQYF. The CDR3 coding sequence is TGTGCCAGCAGCCCCCTGGGACTAGCGGGACACTCCTACGAGCAGTACTTC.

Notes on this clone: The sample has other DNA sequences that encode this CDR3 too. This rearrangement joins TRBV5-4 to TRBJ2-1; D is possibly TRBD2 (5 bases). V was shortened by 2 bases and J by 4 bases, with 13 bases between the two germline ends. The CDR3 sequence is 15 residues long. From germline, CDR1 is SGHNT and CDR2 YYREEE (reference sequence). The CDR3 DNA follows: TGTGCCAGCAGCTTAGATAGCCGAGGGTACAATGAGCAGTTCTTC. Protein: CASSLDSRGYNEQFF.

The rearrangement uses TRBV4-3 and TRBJ1-2, with D perhaps matching TRBD1 (6 bases). V was shortened by 0 bases and J by 5 bases, with 16 bases between the two germline ends. CDR1 LGHNA and CDR2 YSLEER come from the germline V gene. This CDR3 comprises 16 residues. DNA for the CDR3: TGCGCCAGCAGCCAAGAGGTTCCAGGGGCTACTTATGGCTACACCTTC. Translating gives CASSQEVPGATYGYTF.

The V gene is TRBV10-3, the J gene TRBJ2-1, with TRBD1 matching 10 bases. V lost 3 bases, J lost 7 bases, and 9 bases stayed unmatched. Germline-derived CDR1 and CDR2 are ENHRY and SYGVKD. The CDR3 extends over 16 amino acids. In nucleotides, the CDR3 is TGTGCCATCAGTGATCTGGACAGGGGGACGCCGAATGAGCAGTTCTTC. It specifies CAISDLDRGTPNEQFF.

Notes on this clone: Other DNA sequences within the sample encode an identical CDR3. The gene calls are TRBV19 and TRBJ1-3, with a tentative D call TRBD1 (6 bases). V dropped 4 bases and J dropped 0 bases, with 10 bases sitting between them. Germline-derived CDR1 and CDR2 are LNHDA and SQIVND (reference sequence). The CDR3 loop spans 15 amino acids. The CDR3 is CASSTTGLSGNTIYF. CDR3 sequence (DNA): TGTGCCAGTAGTACAACAGGGCTCTCTGGAAACACCATATATTTT.

V and J are TRBV15 and TRBJ2-3; 9 bases fit TRBD2. The germline V gene encodes CDR1 LNHNV and CDR2 YYDKDF (reference sequence). After removal of 5 bases from V and 2 bases from J, the junction contained 14 bases not matched to a gene. The CDR3 spans 18 residues. The CDR3 loop reads CATSPAGGPLDITDTQYF. CDR3 nucleotide sequence: TGTGCCACCAGCCCCGCGGGGGGGCCGCTAGATATCACAGATACGCAGTATTTT.

There are a few counts of this clone. V usage is TRBV7-8 and J usage is TRBJ2-3; 9 bases map to TRBD2. This CDR3 spans 16 amino acids. The germline V gene has CDR1 SGHVS and CDR2 FQNEAQ. V was clipped by 5 bases and J by 0 bases; unmatched bases: 6. CDR3 in amino acids: CASSHLAGTSTDTQYF. CDR3 coding DNA: TGTGCCAGCAGCCACCTAGCGGGGACAAGCACAGATACGCAGTATTTT. Full variable domain (missing parts from reference TRBV7-8 and TRBJ2-3): GAGVSQSPRYKVAKRGQDVALRCDPISGHVSLFWYQQALGQGPEFLTYFQNEAQLDKSGLPSDRFFAERPEGSVSTLKIQRTQQEDSAVYLCASSHLAGTSTDTQYFGPGTRLTVL.

This clone was seen a few times. The gene calls are TRBV7-6 and TRBJ2-1; 11 bases agree with TRBD2. This CDR3 has 16 residues. V shed 2 bases, J shed 3 bases, and the junction held 3 bases outside the gene matches. In germline, CDR1 is SGHVS, CDR2 FNYEAQ. CDR3 nucleotides: TGTGCCAGCAGCTTAAGTAGCGGGGGGGACTACAATGAGCAGTTCTTC. It codes for CASSLSSGGDYNEQFF.

The chain links TRBV15 to TRBJ2-3; possible D gene TRBD1, 5 bases. The germline CDR1 and CDR2 sequences are LNHNV and YYDKDF (reference sequence). V dropped 3 bases and J dropped 1 base, with 11 bases sitting between them. The CDR3 contains 15 residues. The CDR3 coding sequence is TGTGCCACCAGCAGCCGCGACAGTGGCACAGATACGCAGTATTTT. Translation gives CATSSRDSGTDTQYF.

V gene TRBV2 combines with J gene TRBJ1-1; tentative D call: TRBD1 (6 bases). The germline CDR1 and CDR2 sequences are SNHLY and FYNNEI. This CDR3 contains 15 residues. V was trimmed by 6 bases and J by 5 bases, leaving 19 bases between them. The CDR3 region is CASRDTDRAKTEAFF. The CDR3 DNA is TGTGCCAGCAGAGACACGGACAGAGCTAAGACTGAAGCTTTCTTT.

The chain has TRBV27 and TRBJ2-1, with D possibly matching TRBD2 (6 bases). The CDR3 loop spans 14 amino acids. The germline gives CDR1 MNHEY, CDR2 SMNVEV (reference sequence). Trimming shortened V by 8 bases and J by 2 bases, and 13 bases separated the two germline ends. CDR3 loop: CASHSGGAYNEQFF. CDR3 in DNA: TGTGCCAGCCATTCCGGCGGGGCCTACAATGAGCAGTTCTTC.

The chain combines TRBV28 with TRBJ1-3; D is uncertain. The CDR3 contains 15 residues. The V gene's germline CDR1 is MDHEN and CDR2 SYDVKM. Trimming took 6 bases from V and 2 from J, leaving 14 bases between them. The CDR3: CASSSSAATGNTIYF. CDR3 in DNA: TGTGCCAGCAGCTCGTCCGCAGCCACTGGAAACACCATATATTTT.

This chain connects TRBV7-2 to TRBJ2-2, with TRBD2 matching over 8 bases. The CDR3 is made up of 15 amino acids. Looked up from germline, CDR1 is SGHTA and CDR2 is FQGNSA. Trimming at V came to 3 bases and at J to 7 bases, leaving 7 bases not matched to a gene. The CDR3 sequence is CASSFGGRHIGELFF. CDR3 DNA sequence: TGTGCCAGCAGCTTCGGCGGGAGGCACATCGGGGAGCTGTTTTTT.

This clone was detected a few times. The rearrangement links TRBV7-8 to TRBJ2-7, with 8 positions matching TRBD1. Germline-derived CDR1 and CDR2 are SGHVS and FQNEAQ. The CDR3 loop spans 14 amino acids. The V and J ends lost 4 bases and 4 bases, in that order; junction bases with no gene match: 6. The DNA of the CDR3 is TGTGCCAGCAGCTCCCGGACAGGGTCGTACGAGCAGTACTTC. It specifies CASSSRTGSYEQYF. Supplemented by reference TRBV7-8 and TRBJ2-7, the full variable domain reads GAGVSQSPRYKVAKRGQDVALRCDPISGHVSLFWYQQALGQGPEFLTYFQNEAQLDKSGLPSDRFFAERPEGSVSTLKIQRTQQEDSAVYLCASSSRTGSYEQYFGPGTRLTVT.

The chain couples TRBV30 to TRBJ2-1, with D perhaps being TRBD1 or TRBD2 (6 bases each). Germline CDR1 reads GTSNPN; CDR2 reads SVGIG (reference sequence). The length of the CDR3 is 16 residues. Trimming stripped 0 bases from V and 0 bases from J, with 12 bases between. The CDR3 is CAWSVGGGPSYNEQFF. The DNA of the CDR3 is TGTGCCTGGAGTGTAGGGGGAGGCCCCTCCTACAATGAGCAGTTCTTC.

The chain uses TRBV28 and TRBJ1-6; D gene ambiguous. Trimming pared 2 bases from V and 10 bases from J, leaving 12 bases between. This CDR3 has 14 amino acids. The germline V gene has CDR1 MDHEN and CDR2 SYDVKM. CDR3 protein: CASSLVPGGSPLHF. The CDR3 DNA reads as TGTGCCAGCAGTTTAGTGCCGGGCGGGTCACCCCTCCACTTT.

The rearrangement links TRBV10-3 to TRBJ2-7; perhaps D is TRBD1 or TRBD2 (5 bases each). Germline values: CDR1 ENHRY, CDR2 SYGVKD. The germline V and J ends were trimmed by 2 bases and 3 bases, with 11 bases remaining between them. The CDR3 extends over 14 amino acids. CDR3 residues: CAISERDGNYEQYF. CDR3 bases: TGTGCCATCAGTGAGCGGGACGGGAACTACGAGCAGTACTTC.

The chain has TRBV5-5 and TRBJ1-3, with unresolved D. Germline values: CDR1 SGHKS, CDR2 YYEKEE (reference sequence). The CDR3 totals 12 residues. V lost 0 bases and J lost 4, with 2 bases in between. CDR3 DNA sequence: TGTGCCAGCAGCTTGGAAGGAAACACCATATATTTT. Amino acid sequence: CASSLEGNTIYF.

The chain joins TRBV24-1 to TRBJ1-2; possibly TRBD1 for D (5 bases). Looked up from germline, CDR1 is KGHDR and CDR2 is SFDVKD. V was clipped by 7 bases and J by 1 base, with 6 bases between them. The CDR3 runs 12 residues. The CDR3 sequence is CATRGDNYGYTF. The CDR3 bases are TGTGCCACCAGAGGGGATAACTATGGCTACACCTTC.

This clone was observed a few times. The chain is built from TRBV9 and TRBJ2-3, with 10 nucleotides matching TRBD2. V was clipped by 0 bases and J by 4 bases; unmatched bases: 5. The CDR3 is 16 residues long. Germline V gene sequence: CDR1 SGDLS, CDR2 YYNGEE. The CDR3 here is CASSVGAGGAPDTQYF. The CDR3 nucleotides are TGTGCCAGCAGCGTAGGAGCGGGAGGGGCACCAGATACGCAGTATTTT.

The chain joins TRBV5-4 to TRBJ1-4; possible D gene TRBD1, 6 bases. The CDR3 totals 14 residues. The germline CDR1 and CDR2 sequences are SGHNT and YYREEE (reference sequence). The V gene lost 2 bases and the J gene lost 6 bases, with 11 bases spanning the gap. The CDR3 is CASSLWGLDEKLFF. In DNA form, the CDR3 reads TGTGCCAGCAGCTTATGGGGGCTGGATGAAAAACTGTTTTTT. Using reference TRBV5-4 and TRBJ1-4 for the parts outside the CDR3, the full variable domain is ETGVTQSPTHLIKTRGQQVTLRCSSQSGHNTVSWYQQALGQGPQFIFQYYREEENGRGNFPPRFSGLQFPNYSSELNVNALELDDSALYLCASSLWGLDEKLFFGSGTQLSVL.

The rearrangement uses TRBV10-3 and TRBJ1-1; 12 positions match TRBD1. CDR1 and CDR2 from the germline V gene are ENHRY and SYGVKD. With 2 bases clipped from V and 0 bases from J, the junction kept 7 bases outside the gene matches. This CDR3 contains 18 residues. The CDR3 sequence is CAISEPKGQGAMNTEAFF. The CDR3 bases are TGTGCCATCAGTGAGCCCAAGGGACAGGGGGCCATGAACACTGAAGCTTTCTTT.

This rearrangement joins TRBV3-1 (or the pseudogene TRBV3-2) to TRBJ2-3; possibly TRBD2 for D (5 bases). The CDR3 runs 13 residues. The germline CDR1 and CDR2 sequences are LGHDT and YNNKEL (reference sequence). Between the trimmed V and J ends, which lost 0 bases and 7 bases, there was a span of 8 bases. In DNA, the CDR3 is TGTGCCAGCAGCCAAGATTGGGAGAATACGCAGTATTTT. Its translation is CASSQDWENTQYF.

The rearrangement uses TRBV5-1 and TRBJ2-1, with TRBD2 matching 13 bases. V shed 4 bases, J shed 7 bases, and the junction held 5 bases outside the gene matches. Germline V gene lookup returns CDR1 SGHRS and CDR2 YFSETQ. CDR3 length: 15 residues. CDR3 region: CASSPGLAGVNEQFF. CDR3 DNA sequence: TGCGCCAGCAGCCCTGGACTAGCGGGAGTTAATGAGCAGTTCTTC.

This chain joins TRBV19 and TRBJ2-3, with D possibly TRBD2 on 5 matching bases. The germline V and J ends were trimmed by 3 bases and 0 bases, with 10 bases remaining between them. This CDR3 contains 15 residues. Germline-derived CDR1 and CDR2 are LNHDA and SQIVND (reference sequence). The CDR3 loop reads CASSMSGSSTDTQYF. Here the CDR3 DNA reads TGTGCCAGTAGTATGTCGGGATCTAGCACAGATACGCAGTATTTT.